The present T cell receptor (beta chain) was sequenced within a study of OX40 agonist ivuxolimab in advanced cancers. Looking at the study overall: Ivuxolimab is a fully human IgG2 antibody that activates OX40 (CD134).

Blood got drawn at baseline, again on cycle 4 day 1, and then on cycle 7 day 1. This clone has a handful of counts. Clones were sequenced by immunoSEQ multiplex PCR, and TCRdb holds only the in-frame ones, with some missing. The sample has 65,000 to 85,000 clones, about 89% seen once. CDR1 is MNHEY and CDR2 is SMNVEV in the germline V gene (reference sequence). CDR3 length equals 11 residues. Trimming removed 8 bases at V and 8 bases at J, with 12 bases between. This sequence was found in an adult with an advanced solid tumor such as melanoma, head and neck, liver or kidney cancer. The chain combines TRBV27 with TRBJ1-2, with D possibly matching TRBD1 (5 bases). The sequenced sample was CD4+ or CD8+ T cells sorted from blood, obtained in a trial of the OX40 agonist ivuxolimab. The CDR3 here is CASPGGSGYTF. Written as DNA, the CDR3 is TGTGCCAGCCCGGGGGGGAGCGGCTACACCTTC.